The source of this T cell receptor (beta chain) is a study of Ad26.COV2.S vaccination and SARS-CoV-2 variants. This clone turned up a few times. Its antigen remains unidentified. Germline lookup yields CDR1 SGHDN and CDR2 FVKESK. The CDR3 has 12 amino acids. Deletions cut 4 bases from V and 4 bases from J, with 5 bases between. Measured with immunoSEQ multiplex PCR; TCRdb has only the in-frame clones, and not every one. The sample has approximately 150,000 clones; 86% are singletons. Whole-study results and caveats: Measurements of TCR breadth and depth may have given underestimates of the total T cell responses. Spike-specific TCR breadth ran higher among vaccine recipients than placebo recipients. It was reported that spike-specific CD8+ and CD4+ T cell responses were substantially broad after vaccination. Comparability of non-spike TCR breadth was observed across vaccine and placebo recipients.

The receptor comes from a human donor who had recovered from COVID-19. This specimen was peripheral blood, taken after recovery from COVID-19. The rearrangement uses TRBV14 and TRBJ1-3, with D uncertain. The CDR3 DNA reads TGTGCCAGCAGCCCCATGGGAAACACCATATATTTT. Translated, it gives CASSPMGNTIYF.